This T cell receptor beta chain was documented in a study of CD4 T cell repertoires in COVID-19. Overall study: Other coronavirus spike proteins restimulated relabeled CFSE-low cells expanded with IL-2 for approximately 9 days. Regarding the study as a whole: Several top expanded SARS-CoV-2-reactive clonotypes were shared by two or three memory subsets. In SARS-CoV and/or HKU1 spike cultures, between roughly 7 and 25% of SARS-CoV-2 clonotypes reappeared.

These patients had recovered from COVID-19 ranging mild to severe. Produced via immunoSEQ multiplex PCR; TCRdb's table is partial and in-frame only. Found here are approximately 75,000 clones, under 90% of them singletons; the top ten hold roughly 0.6%. CDR1 and CDR2 from the germline V gene are SGDLS and YYNGEE. This CDR3 is 15 amino acids long. The trim removed 2 bases at V and 1 base at J, leaving 1 base unmatched. About this clone itself: Its target is unknown.

The source was CD4+ T cells from peripheral blood, collected after recovery from COVID-19. The clonotype was recovered from a human donor who had COVID-19. The chain carries TRBV9 and TRBJ2-2; 8 positions match TRBD2. CDR3 residues: CASSVLAGNTGELFF. In DNA form, the CDR3 reads TGTGCCAGCAGCGTCCTAGCGGGGAACACCGGGGAGCTGTTTTTT.